This T cell receptor (beta chain) was observed in a study of OX40 agonist ivuxolimab in advanced cancers. The wider study: Patients received ivuxolimab, an intravenous treatment, every 2 weeks at 0.01 to 10 mg/kg. Antecedent anti-PD-1, anti-PD-L1 or anti-CTLA-4 therapy was permissible, with over 35% having received some.

With V trimmed by 6 bases and J by 0 bases, 8 bases remained unmatched. The length of the CDR3 is 15 residues. Germline-derived CDR1 and CDR2 are MDHEN and SYDVKM. The sample holds a few counts of this clone. Its antigen is not identified. This same CDR3 is encoded by further DNA sequences in the sample. General study findings and limits: CD4+ and CD8+ blood T cells expanded clonally by week 6 at 0.1 to 3.0 mg/kg.

The protocol was immunoSEQ multiplex PCR, while the TCRdb copy is restricted to in-frame clones and leaves out a portion. The sample has approximately 90,000 clones; approximately 85% are singletons. The V gene is TRBV28, the J gene TRBJ2-7; 7 nucleotides align to TRBD1. Sequenced here: CD4+ or CD8+ T cells sorted from blood, sampled in a trial of the OX40 agonist ivuxolimab. The receptor was isolated from an adult with an advanced solid tumor such as melanoma, head and neck, liver or kidney cancer. The CDR3, as DNA: TGTGCCAGCAGCTCCCCGGGACAGAACTCCTACGAGCAGTACTTC. Its translation: CASSSPGQNSYEQYF.